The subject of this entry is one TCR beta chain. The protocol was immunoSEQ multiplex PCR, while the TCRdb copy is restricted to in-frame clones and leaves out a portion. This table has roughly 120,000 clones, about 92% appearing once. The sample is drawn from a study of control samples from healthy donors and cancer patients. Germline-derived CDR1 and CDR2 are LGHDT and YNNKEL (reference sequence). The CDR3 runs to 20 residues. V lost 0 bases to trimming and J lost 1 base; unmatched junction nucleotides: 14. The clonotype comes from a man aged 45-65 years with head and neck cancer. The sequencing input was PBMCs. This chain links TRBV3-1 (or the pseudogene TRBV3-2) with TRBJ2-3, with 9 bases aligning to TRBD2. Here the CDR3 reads CASSQDLGWGSGGRTDTQYF. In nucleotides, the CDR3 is TGTGCCAGCAGCCAAGACTTGGGTTGGGGTAGCGGGGGCCGCACAGATACGCAGTATTTT.